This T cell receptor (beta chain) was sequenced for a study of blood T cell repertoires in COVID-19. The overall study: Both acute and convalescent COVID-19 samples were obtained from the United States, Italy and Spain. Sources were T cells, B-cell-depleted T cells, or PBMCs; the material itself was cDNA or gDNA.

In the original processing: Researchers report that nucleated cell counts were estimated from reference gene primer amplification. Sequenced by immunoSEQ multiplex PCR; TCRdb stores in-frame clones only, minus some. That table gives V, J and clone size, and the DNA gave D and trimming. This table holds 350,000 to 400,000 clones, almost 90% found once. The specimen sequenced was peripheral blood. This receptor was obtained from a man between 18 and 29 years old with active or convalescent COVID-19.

The CDR3 nucleotides read TGTGCCAGCAGCTTGGCTCAGGTTAAAGGTGAAGCTTTCTTT. Its translation is CASSLAQVKGEAFF. J is TRBJ1-1 and V is TRBV5-6; D unresolved. V lost 0 bases and J 7 bases, leaving 13 bases between the germline ends. This CDR3 comprises 14 residues. Germline V gives CDR1 SGHDT, CDR2 YYEEEE.